The 6 T cell receptor beta chains in this list originate from one sample, sequenced in a study of T-cell memory formation after mild COVID-19. TCRdb reanalysed the 5' RACE reads using MiXCR and keeps one entry per CDR3 protein. The table lists approximately 580,000 distinct CDR3 sequences, about a fifth of them singletons. The specimen sequenced was PBMCs or a T cell subset sorted from them (not recorded which). These TCRs come from an adult woman who had mild COVID-19 (a few samples of this study predate the infection). Cell type and time point are not known.

There are a few counts of this clonotype. The chain couples TRBV6-1 to TRBJ1-2, with a tentative D call TRBD1 (6 bases). Germline CDR1 is MNHNS and CDR2 is SASEGT. Trimming took off 4 bases at V and 8 bases at J, with 14 bases between the two ends. This CDR3 contains 13 residues. The CDR3: CASSGQVSMGYTF. In DNA form, the CDR3 reads TGTGCCAGCAGTGGACAGGTTTCCATGGGCTACACCTTC.

The V gene is TRBV3-1, the J gene TRBJ2-2; D not resolved. V was trimmed by 4 bases and J by 6 bases, leaving 9 bases between them. CDR1 and CDR2 (germline): LGHDT, YNNKEL (reference sequence). The length of the CDR3 is 13 residues. CDR3 region: CASSPPNAGELFF. The CDR3 nucleotides are TGTGCCAGCAGCCCTCCTAACGCCGGGGAGCTGTTTTTT.

This clonotype appeared a few times. The chain couples TRBV20-1 to TRBJ1-2; TRBD1 agrees at 9 bases. This CDR3 comprises 14 residues. V shed 4 bases and J 5 bases; nucleotides not matched to a gene: 8. Looked up from germline, CDR1 is DFQATT and CDR2 is SNEGSKA (reference sequence). CDR3 in DNA: TGCAGTGCTAAAACCGGGACAGGGCAGTATGGCTACACCTTC. Protein product: CSAKTGTGQYGYTF.

The chain joins TRBV7-3 to TRBJ2-2; a weak D match, TRBD2 (6 bases). The CDR3 consists of 14 residues. CDR1 and CDR2 from the germline V gene are SGHTA and FQGTGA. Trimming left V 4 bases short and J 3 bases short, with 9 bases between. CDR3 in amino acids: CASSSGLDTGELFF. The CDR3 bases are TGTGCCAGCAGCTCGGGACTGGACACCGGGGAGCTGTTTTTT.

The chain employs TRBV12-3 or TRBV12-4 and TRBJ2-2; D call uncertain. The V end was cut by 7 bases, the J end by 2 bases, with 5 bases between. The CDR3 length is 12 residues. The DNA of the CDR3 is TGTGCCAGCAACCCCAACACCGGGGAGCTGTTTTTT. This sequence encodes CASNPNTGELFF.

The rearrangement uses TRBV7-2 and TRBJ1-2; 8 bases map to TRBD1. The CDR3 has 13 residues. The germline V gene has CDR1 SGHTA and CDR2 FQGNSA. V lost 3 bases to trimming and J lost 7 bases; unmatched junction nucleotides: 4. The CDR3 region is CASSLDRVVGYTF. The CDR3 DNA follows: TGTGCCAGCAGCTTGGACAGGGTGGTTGGCTACACCTTC.